The source of this T cell receptor beta chain is a study of coeliac disease. Germline loops: CDR1 GTSNPN, CDR2 SVGIG (reference sequence). Deletions cut 1 base from V and 3 bases from J, with 6 bases between. This CDR3 is built from 12 residues. Clones were sequenced by immunoSEQ multiplex PCR, and TCRdb holds only the in-frame ones, with some missing. Of 4,000 to 5,000 clones in the sample, 62% are singletons; the top ten hold approximately 7.5%. This TCR was recovered from a young woman with active celiac disease. The specimen sequenced was intraepithelial lymphocytes from the gut. The V gene is TRBV30, the J gene TRBJ1-1; no definite D call. This CDR3 reads CAWSGTDTEAFF. As DNA, the CDR3 is TGTGCCTGGAGTGGGACTGACACTGAAGCTTTCTTT.